The rows below give T cell receptor beta chains drawn from one sample of a study of T cells after yellow fever vaccination. TCRdb re-analysed the 5' RACE reads in MiXCR, keeping a single row per CDR3 protein. The sample has about 580,000 distinct CDR3 sequences; less than 20% are singletons. The sequences come from PBMCs, collected 4 to 5 days after the first yellow fever vaccination. The source of these receptors is a man aged 18 to 35 who received the YFV17D yellow fever vaccine. Each CDR3 is given with its conserved first and last residue. Fields, in order: CDR3 length, D gene, clone size, V gene, J gene, CDR3 DNA, CDR3 protein. The D gene is left open where the match is weak. The size of a clone is reported for some rows only, either as once, few or many, or as a class for expanded clones.

len: 15; d_gene: .; abundance: .; v_gene: TRBV11-2; j_gene: TRBJ2-1; CDR3nt: TGTGCCAGCGCGGCGTGGGGGAGCTCCTACAATGAGCAGTTCTTC; CDR3aa: CASAAWGSSYNEQFF
len: 12; d_gene: .; abundance: few; v_gene: TRBV7-8; j_gene: TRBJ1-6; CDR3nt: TGTGCCAGCAGATTAGGCGAGGGGTCCCTCCACTTT; CDR3aa: CASRLGEGSLHF
len: 13; d_gene: TRBD1; abundance: .; v_gene: TRBV7-2; j_gene: TRBJ1-2; CDR3nt: TGTGCCAGCAGCTTAAGGGGGCTAGAAGGCTACACCTTC; CDR3aa: CASSLRGLEGYTF
len: 11; d_gene: .; abundance: few; v_gene: TRBV27; j_gene: TRBJ2-5; CDR3nt: TGTGCCAGCAAAGGGTTGGAGACCCAGTACTTC; CDR3aa: CASKGLETQYF
len: 13; d_gene: .; abundance: .; v_gene: TRBV5-1; j_gene: TRBJ2-5; CDR3nt: TGCGCCAGCAGGCAGAGCGGGCAAGAGACCCAGTACTTC; CDR3aa: CASRQSGQETQYF
len: 16; d_gene: TRBD2; abundance: .; v_gene: TRBV4-3; j_gene: TRBJ2-1; CDR3nt: TGCGCCAGCAGCCAAGTGCCCAGCGGGGGTTACAATGAGCAGTTCTTC; CDR3aa: CASSQVPSGGYNEQFF
len: 15; d_gene: .; abundance: .; v_gene: TRBV7-2; j_gene: TRBJ2-3; CDR3nt: TGTGCCAGCAGCTTAGTCCCGGGGAGGCCAGATACGCAGTATTTT; CDR3aa: CASSLVPGRPDTQYF
len: 11; d_gene: .; abundance: .; v_gene: TRBV20-1; j_gene: TRBJ2-1; CDR3nt: TGCAGTGCTAGGTTGTCAAATGAGCAGTTCTTC; CDR3aa: CSARLSNEQFF
len: 16; d_gene: .; abundance: .; v_gene: TRBV9; j_gene: TRBJ2-2; CDR3nt: TGTGCCAGCAGCGTAGCTCGGGCGCGGGGCACCGGGGAGCTGTTTTTT; CDR3aa: CASSVARARGTGELFF
len: 13; d_gene: .; abundance: few; v_gene: TRBV7-8; j_gene: TRBJ2-7; CDR3nt: TGTGCCAGCAGTTACCGGCCTGGGAGGGAGCAGTACTTC; CDR3aa: CASSYRPGREQYF
len: 14; d_gene: TRBD1; abundance: .; v_gene: TRBV5-1; j_gene: TRBJ1-1; CDR3nt: TGCGCCAGCAGCACCGGGACAGCCGCACCTGAAGCTTTCTTT; CDR3aa: CASSTGTAAPEAFF
len: 14; d_gene: .; abundance: .; v_gene: TRBV5-4; j_gene: TRBJ2-2; CDR3nt: TGTGCCAGCAGCTTGTCTCAGGGGCCCGGGGAGCTGTTTTTT; CDR3aa: CASSLSQGPGELFF
len: 16; d_gene: .; abundance: few; v_gene: TRBV11-2; j_gene: TRBJ2-2; CDR3nt: TGTGCCAGCAGCTTAGGTCCAGGGATAAACACCGGGGAGCTGTTTTTT; CDR3aa: CASSLGPGINTGELFF
len: 14; d_gene: TRBD1; abundance: .; v_gene: TRBV5-1; j_gene: TRBJ2-5; CDR3nt: TGCGCCAGCAGCCCTTACAGGGGGGAACAGACCCAGTACTTC; CDR3aa: CASSPYRGEQTQYF
len: 14; d_gene: .; abundance: .; v_gene: TRBV5-1; j_gene: TRBJ2-5; CDR3nt: TGCGCCAGCAGCTCTGGACAGTTCGGGGAGACCCAGTACTTC; CDR3aa: CASSSGQFGETQYF
len: 18; d_gene: TRBD1; abundance: few; v_gene: TRBV4-2; j_gene: TRBJ1-5; CDR3nt: TGTGCCAGCAGCCAAGCGGACAGGGGGCGTTATAGCAATCAGCCCCAGCATTTT; CDR3aa: CASSQADRGRYSNQPQHF
len: 13; d_gene: .; abundance: .; v_gene: TRBV4-3; j_gene: TRBJ2-5; CDR3nt: TGCGCCAGCAGCCATAAAGGGAAAGAGACCCAGTACTTC; CDR3aa: CASSHKGKETQYF
len: 13; d_gene: .; abundance: few; v_gene: TRBV2; j_gene: TRBJ2-5; CDR3nt: TGTGCCAGCAAGCAGGGCCTAACGGGGACCCAGTACTTC; CDR3aa: CASKQGLTGTQYF
len: 14; d_gene: .; abundance: .; v_gene: TRBV29-1; j_gene: TRBJ2-3; CDR3nt: TGCAGCGTTTGGCAGACGAACTCCGGAGATACGCAGTATTTT; CDR3aa: CSVWQTNSGDTQYF
len: 15; d_gene: TRBD1; abundance: .; v_gene: TRBV30; j_gene: TRBJ2-7; CDR3nt: TGTGCCTGGACCCCCGGGGGGACAGGGGTAGGTGAGCAGTACTTC; CDR3aa: CAWTPGGTGVGEQYF
len: 17; d_gene: .; abundance: few; v_gene: TRBV6-2/TRBV6-3; j_gene: TRBJ2-7; CDR3nt: TGTGCCAGCGGGACCCTCAGGGATGGGCGGTCGTGGTACGAGCAGTACTTC; CDR3aa: CASGTLRDGRSWYEQYF
len: 13; d_gene: .; abundance: .; v_gene: TRBV5-1; j_gene: TRBJ2-5; CDR3nt: TGCGCCAGCAGCTGGGGAGGCCAAGAGACCCAGTACTTC; CDR3aa: CASSWGGQETQYF
len: 12; d_gene: .; abundance: few; v_gene: TRBV14; j_gene: TRBJ2-1; CDR3nt: TGTGCCAGCAGCCCGGGAACTAATGAGCAGTTCTTC; CDR3aa: CASSPGTNEQFF
len: 15; d_gene: TRBD2; abundance: many; v_gene: TRBV10-3; j_gene: TRBJ2-3; CDR3nt: TGTGCCATCACGACTAGCGGGGAGAGCACAGATACGCAGTATTTT; CDR3aa: CAITTSGESTDTQYF
len: 18; d_gene: TRBD1; abundance: .; v_gene: TRBV5-1; j_gene: TRBJ2-6; CDR3nt: TGCGCCAGCAGCTTGGGGGGACAGGGTTCGAGTGGGGCCAACGTCCTGACTTTC; CDR3aa: CASSLGGQGSSGANVLTF
len: 13; d_gene: .; abundance: .; v_gene: TRBV29-1; j_gene: TRBJ1-1; CDR3nt: TGCAGCGTGCCAGGGATAATGAACACTGAAGCTTTCTTT; CDR3aa: CSVPGIMNTEAFF
len: 16; d_gene: .; abundance: few; v_gene: TRBV5-6; j_gene: TRBJ1-4; CDR3nt: TGTGCCAGCAGCTTGGGAGGTGGCAGGGGACTGGAAAAACTGTTTTTT; CDR3aa: CASSLGGGRGLEKLFF